The 17 T cell receptor beta chains below come from one sample, sequenced in a study of blood T cells in healthy people across ages. Combining a sample-barcoded 5' primer with a J-beta primer mix, a second PCR ran for about 6 to 11 cycles. In TCRdb, the 5' RACE reads were re-called with MiXCR into one record per CDR3 protein. The sample includes about 1.5 million distinct CDR3 sequences, roughly two fifths of them seen just once. The sequenced sample consisted of blood. These receptors came from a young woman in good health.

V and J are TRBV12-3 or TRBV12-4 and TRBJ1-5; weak D call: TRBD1 (5 bases). Trimming cost V 0 bases and J 5 bases, with 14 bases left between them. CDR3 length: 16 residues. This CDR3 is CASSLAGVGGDQPQHF. The CDR3 DNA is TGTGCCAGCAGTTTAGCAGGGGTTGGTGGGGATCAGCCCCAGCATTTT.

The rearrangement joins TRBV10-3 to TRBJ1-2; no reliable D call. V lost 4 bases and J 0 bases, leaving 9 bases between the germline ends. The CDR3 sequence is 14 residues long. Germline V gene lookup returns CDR1 ENHRY and CDR2 SYGVKD. The CDR3 loop is CAISVVGPNYGYTF. The CDR3 DNA reads as TGTGCCATCAGTGTGGTGGGCCCTAACTATGGCTACACCTTC.

This rearrangement joins TRBV7-2 to TRBJ2-1; perhaps D is TRBD1 or TRBD2 (6 bases each). The CDR3 runs 14 residues. Germline CDR1 reads SGHTA; CDR2 reads FQGNSA. V lost 10 bases, J lost 5 bases, and 18 bases lay in between. The CDR3 DNA reads TGTGCCATCCTCCTACGGGGGCCCGACAATGAGCAGTTCTTC. Residues: CAILLRGPDNEQFF.

This clonotype has a count of ten or more. V gene TRBV5-1 combines with J gene TRBJ2-3, with D tentatively TRBD1 (5 bases). The V gene lost 0 bases and the J gene lost 3 bases, with 8 bases spanning the gap. CDR1 and CDR2 (germline): SGHRS, YFSETQ. This CDR3 is built from 14 residues. In DNA form, the CDR3 reads TGCGCCAGCAGCTTGGGACAGACAACAGATACGCAGTATTTT. This codes for CASSLGQTTDTQYF.

This rearrangement joins TRBV12-3 or TRBV12-4 to TRBJ1-1, with no clear D. Trimming removed 3 bases at V and 1 base at J, with 15 bases between. The CDR3 length is 16 residues. This CDR3 is CASSLDRVRANTEAFF. In DNA, the CDR3 is TGTGCCAGCAGTTTGGACCGGGTTAGGGCGAACACTGAAGCTTTCTTT.

The sample holds a few counts of this clonotype. The chain recombines TRBV19 with TRBJ2-7; the match to TRBD1 covers 9 bases. The CDR3 length is 14 residues. Unmatched junction bases numbered 8, after V lost 8 bases and J lost 3 bases. Looked up from germline, CDR1 is LNHDA and CDR2 is SQIVND (reference sequence). CDR3 DNA sequence: TGTGCCAGTTCCCCAGCGGGACAGGGCTACGAGCAGTACTTC. Protein: CASSPAGQGYEQYF.

This chain connects TRBV4-1 to TRBJ2-7; possibly TRBD1 for D (6 bases). CDR3 length: 16 residues. CDR1 is MGHRA and CDR2 is YSYEKL in the germline V gene. Trimming took off 1 base at V and 0 bases at J, with 13 bases between the two ends. The CDR3 sequence: CASSQAGTHLSYEQYF. In DNA, the CDR3 is TGCGCCAGCAGCCAAGCGGGGACACACCTCTCCTACGAGCAGTACTTC.

The genes are TRBV3-1 and TRBJ2-1; a weak D match, TRBD2 (6 bases). Germline V gene sequence: CDR1 LGHDT, CDR2 YNNKEL (reference sequence). The CDR3 runs 10 residues. V was trimmed by 4 bases and J by 12 bases, leaving 7 bases between them. CDR3 bases: TGTGCCAGCAGCCGGGACTTGCAGTTCTTC. It yields the protein CASSRDLQFF.

The rearrangement links TRBV6-5 to TRBJ2-7; D perhaps matches TRBD2 (6 bases). CDR1 MNHEY and CDR2 SVGAGI come from the germline V gene. With 6 bases removed from V and 2 bases from J, the gap between germline ends came to 14 bases. The CDR3 extends over 14 amino acids. CDR3 residues: CASRGTYSTYEQYF. As DNA, the CDR3 is TGTGCCAGCAGGGGGACTTACTCAACCTACGAGCAGTACTTC.

The V call is TRBV29-1, the J call TRBJ2-7; either TRBD1 or TRBD2 may supply D (5 bases each). Trimming removed 5 bases at V and 5 bases at J, with 13 bases between. Germline V gene lookup returns CDR1 SQVTM and CDR2 ANQGSEA. The CDR3 contains 12 residues. CDR3 residues: CSVWGNGDEQYF. For the CDR3, the DNA is TGCAGCGTTTGGGGGAATGGTGACGAGCAGTACTTC.

CDR3 residues: CASSKAGGNEKLFF. Written as DNA, the CDR3 is TGTGCCAGCAGCAAGGCAGGAGGGAATGAAAAACTGTTTTTT. This chain links TRBV21-1 with TRBJ1-4. TRBV21-1 is annotated as a pseudogene. The CDR3 has 14 amino acids.

As to this clonotype: An end of the junction differs from the germline gene, which may be a read error. This rearrangement joins TRBV20-1 to TRBJ1-6; 8 bases line up with TRBD1. From germline, CDR1 is DFQATT and CDR2 SNEGSKA (reference sequence). This CDR3 is 17 amino acids long. In DNA form, the CDR3 reads TGCAGTGCTAGACGGACAGGGAGCCTCCTTACTAATGCACCCCTCCACTTT. Protein: CSARRTGSLLTNAPLHF.

In its sample, this clonotype was seen once. The chain couples TRBV27 to TRBJ2-1; tentative D call: TRBD2 (6 bases). Per germline, CDR1 MNHEY and CDR2 SMNVEV (reference sequence). The V end was cut by 6 bases, the J end by 5 bases, with 23 bases between. The CDR3 has 17 residues. The CDR3 DNA follows: TGTGCCAGCAGCGGGGGTGAGGAAGGACCGCCCCACAATGAGCAGTTCTTC. Translated: CASSGGEEGPPHNEQFF.

With respect to this clonotype: A read error may account for a junction end that differs from germline. This chain connects TRBV24-1 to TRBJ2-3; 10 positions match TRBD2. Looked up from germline, CDR1 is KGHDR and CDR2 is SFDVKD. The CDR3 has 15 amino acids. The CDR3 coding sequence is TGTGCCACCAGTGATACTAGCGGGGCCACAGATGCGCAGTATTTT. Translated: CATSDTSGATDAQYF.

This clonotype was observed a handful of times. The chain uses TRBV29-1 and TRBJ2-7; 9 bases map to TRBD1. V dropped 7 bases and J dropped 6; count of bases not matched to a gene: 4. CDR1 and CDR2 (germline): SQVTM, ANQGSEA. The CDR3 sequence is 11 residues long. CDR3 bases: TGCAGCGCCAGGACAGGGGTCGAGCAGTACTTC. This gives the protein CSARTGVEQYF.

This clonotype was picked up one time. This chain connects TRBV6-5 to TRBJ2-7; TRBD2 matches 12 bases. CDR1 MNHEY and CDR2 SVGAGI come from the germline V gene. Germline trimming cut 6 bases from V and 7 bases from J; bases unmatched to any gene: 13. The CDR3 loop spans 16 amino acids. CDR3 DNA sequence: TGTGCCAGCAGCCCGACTAGCGGGGGTCCCAGGGATGAGCAGTACTTC. This gives the protein CASSPTSGGPRDEQYF.

This clonotype turned up a few times. This chain connects TRBV20-1 to TRBJ2-7; D may be TRBD1 or TRBD2 (6 bases each). Germline assignment: CDR1 DFQATT and CDR2 SNEGSKA (reference sequence). V dropped 3 bases and J dropped 7 bases, with 19 bases sitting between them. CDR3 length: 14 residues. The CDR3 region is CSARERRRDNEQYF. The CDR3 coding sequence is TGCAGTGCTAGGGAACGGAGGCGGGACAATGAGCAGTACTTC.